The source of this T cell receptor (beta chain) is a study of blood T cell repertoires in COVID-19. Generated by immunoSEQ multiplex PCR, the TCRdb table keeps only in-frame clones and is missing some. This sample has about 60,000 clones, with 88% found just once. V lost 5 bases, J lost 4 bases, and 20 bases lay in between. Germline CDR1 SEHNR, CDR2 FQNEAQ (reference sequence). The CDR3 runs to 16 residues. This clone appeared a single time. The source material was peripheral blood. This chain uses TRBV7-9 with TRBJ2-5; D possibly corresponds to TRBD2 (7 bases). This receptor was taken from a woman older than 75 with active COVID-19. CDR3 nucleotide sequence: TGTGCCAGCAGCCAAGGGGGGGGCGTGAAAGGAGAGACCCAGTACTTC. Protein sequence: CASSQGGGVKGETQYF.